Presented here are 27 T cell receptor beta chains from one specimen sequenced in a study of CD4 T cells in relation to SARS-CoV-2 and coronaviruses. The table came from immunoSEQ multiplex PCR; TCRdb's copy has only in-frame clones and leaves some out. The data show around 20,000 clones, under 70% seen once. These receptors have no known antigen. Unexposed donor CD4+ T cells date from 2011-2018, before the COVID-19 pandemic. The cells were cultured for less than twelve days before CD4+ T cells were isolated. What was sequenced was CD4+ T cells from PBMCs, cultured in vitro. These receptors all stem from a human donor in good health.

The chain has TRBV2 and TRBJ2-3; no clear D gene. The CDR3 extends over 12 amino acids. Germline CDR1 reads SNHLY; CDR2 reads FYNNEI. V lost 7 bases to trimming and J lost 1 base, with 6 bases between them. The CDR3 here is CASNLGTDTQYF. The DNA for the CDR3 is TGTGCCAGCAACCTGGGCACAGATACGCAGTATTTT.

The rearrangement joins TRBV28 to TRBJ2-7, with 9 bases lining up with TRBD1. Per the germline V gene, CDR1 is MDHEN and CDR2 is SYDVKM. The V gene end was trimmed by 6 bases and the J gene end by 6 bases; junction bases not matched to a gene: 6. CDR3 length: 13 residues. The CDR3 nucleotides read TGTGCCAGCAGAAAAACAGGGGGCGCCGAGCAGTACTTC. It yields the protein CASRKTGGAEQYF.

This chain links TRBV3-1 (or the pseudogene TRBV3-2) with TRBJ1-4, with 10 bases fitting TRBD1. Germline V gene sequence: CDR1 LGHDT, CDR2 YNNKEL (reference sequence). V lost 0 bases and J lost 6; bases outside the gene matches: 1. CDR3 length: 15 residues. CDR3 coding DNA: TGTGCCAGCAGCCAAGAGGACAGGGGGTATGAAAAACTGTTTTTT. Translation: CASSQEDRGYEKLFF.

The chain is built from TRBV4-3 and TRBJ2-7; no reliable D call. Germline-derived CDR1 and CDR2 are LGHNA and YSLEER. The germline V and J ends were trimmed by 3 bases and 3 bases, with 9 bases remaining between them. The CDR3 totals 13 residues. CDR3 coding DNA: TGCGCCAGCAGCCAGCTACTTGACTACGAGCAGTACTTC. Its translation is CASSQLLDYEQYF.

The chain employs TRBV6-1 and TRBJ2-1; TRBD2 matches at 10 bases. After removal of 4 bases from V and 6 bases from J, the junction contained 12 bases not matched to a gene. The CDR3 totals 17 residues. Germline V gene data show CDR1 as MNHNS and CDR2 as SASEGT. The CDR3 reads CASSVLMSGRGGNEQFF. The CDR3 DNA reads TGTGCCAGCAGTGTCCTCATGAGCGGGAGGGGGGGCAATGAGCAGTTCTTC.

The V call is TRBV19, the J call TRBJ1-5; no clear D. Trimming shortened V by 5 bases and J by 2 bases, and 22 bases separated the two germline ends. Germline CDR1 and CDR2: LNHDA and SQIVND (reference sequence). The CDR3 consists of 18 residues. The CDR3 DNA reads TGTGCCAGTAGTTTGTCCGGGTTCGGCGCGAATCGCAATCAGCCCCAGCATTTT. Translated: CASSLSGFGANRNQPQHF.

This chain links TRBV19 with TRBJ2-2, with D perhaps TRBD2 (5 bases). The CDR3 has 13 residues. Germline loops: CDR1 LNHDA, CDR2 SQIVND (reference sequence). V was pared by 5 bases and J by 6 bases, with 10 bases between. CDR3 sequence: CASSRGRAGELFF. In DNA, the CDR3 is TGTGCCAGTAGTCGGGGTCGGGCCGGGGAGCTGTTTTTT.

The chain employs TRBV9 and TRBJ2-1, with D hard to call. The CDR3 contains 13 residues. Per germline, CDR1 SGDLS and CDR2 YYNGEE. V shed 2 bases and J shed 7 bases, with 10 bases lying between them. This chain's CDR3 is CASSVPSSNEQFF. CDR3 coding DNA: TGTGCCAGCAGCGTCCCCTCTAGTAATGAGCAGTTCTTC.

V gene TRBV9 combines with J gene TRBJ2-5, with 11 bases lining up with TRBD2. This CDR3 comprises 15 residues. V shed 2 bases and J 4 bases; nucleotides not matched to a gene: 4. The germline gives CDR1 SGDLS, CDR2 YYNGEE. The DNA for the CDR3 is TGTGCCAGCAGCGTTTTTAGCGGGGGGGGAGAGACCCAGTACTTC. Translating it yields CASSVFSGGGETQYF.

The V call is TRBV27, the J call TRBJ2-7; D perhaps matches TRBD2 (6 bases). Trimming took 6 bases from V and 5 from J, leaving 14 bases between them. The germline CDR1 and CDR2 sequences are MNHEY and SMNVEV (reference sequence). This CDR3 comprises 13 residues. CDR3 sequence (DNA): TGTGCCAGCAGATCACGGGAGACCGACGAGCAGTACTTC. The encoded protein is CASRSRETDEQYF.

This clone was counted between two and nine times. The gene calls are TRBV24-1 and TRBJ2-5; D remains ambiguous. There are 19 residues in the CDR3. Germline CDR1 is KGHDR and CDR2 is SFDVKD. V was clipped by 9 bases and J by 2 bases, with 30 bases between them. CDR3 coding DNA: TGTGCCACCGGGCTCGGTCCCCCCGCTTTACTGCGGAGACAAGAGACCCAGTACTTC. Its protein is CATGLGPPALLRRQETQYF.

This clone was seen once. CDR3 in amino acids: CAIKGGRGVTEAFF. The CDR3 nucleotides read TGTGCCATCAAAGGAGGTAGGGGAGTCACTGAAGCTTTCTTT. This chain uses TRBV10-3 with TRBJ1-1, with D maybe TRBD1 (5 bases). This CDR3 spans 14 amino acids. The V end lost 7 bases, the J end lost 4 bases, and 16 bases lay between the germline ends. Germline V gene lookup returns CDR1 ENHRY and CDR2 SYGVKD.

The table lists this clone with a count of one. The rearrangement links TRBV2 to TRBJ2-1, with 9 bases fitting TRBD1. V lost 8 bases, J lost 4 bases, and 6 bases stayed unmatched. Germline V gene sequence: CDR1 SNHLY, CDR2 FYNNEI. This CDR3 has 14 amino acids. CDR3 residues: CASQETGGYNEQFF. DNA of the CDR3: TGTGCCAGCCAAGAGACAGGGGGATACAATGAGCAGTTCTTC.

V and J are TRBV11-2 and TRBJ2-2, with D uncertain. CDR3 size: 15 residues. The germline CDR1 and CDR2 sequences are SGHAT and FQNNGV. Trimming stripped 2 bases from V and 2 bases from J, with 9 bases between. Here the CDR3 reads CASSLLVANTGELFF. CDR3 DNA: TGTGCCAGCAGCTTACTGGTTGCAAACACCGGGGAGCTGTTTTTT. Together with reference TRBV11-2 and TRBJ2-2, the CDR3 gives the full variable domain: EAGVAQSPRYKIIEKRQSVAFWCNPISGHATLYWYQQILGQGPKLLIQFQNNGVVDDSQLPKDRFSAERLKGVDSTLKIQPAKLEDSAVYLCASSLLVANTGELFFGEGSRLTVL.

The J gene is TRBJ1-2, the V gene TRBV11-2; 8 nucleotides match TRBD1. V lost 0 bases and J lost 1; bases outside the gene matches: 10. CDR1 and CDR2 from the germline V gene are SGHAT and FQNNGV. There are 18 residues in the CDR3. CDR3 residues: CASSLDFDGTGFNYGYTF. DNA for the CDR3: TGTGCCAGCAGCTTAGATTTCGACGGGACAGGATTTAACTATGGCTACACCTTC.

V usage is TRBV20-1 and J usage is TRBJ2-5; perhaps TRBD2 as D (6 bases). Trimming took off 3 bases at V and 4 bases at J, with 18 bases between the two ends. The CDR3 loop spans 15 amino acids. Germline CDR1 is DFQATT and CDR2 is SNEGSKA (reference sequence). The CDR3: CSASPSWGGTETQYF. The CDR3 region has the DNA TGCAGTGCTAGTCCCTCTTGGGGAGGCACAGAGACCCAGTACTTC.

The V gene is TRBV11-1, the J gene TRBJ2-1; 8 positions agree with TRBD2. V was pared by 2 bases and J by 6 bases, with 6 bases of the junction left unmatched. Germline CDR1 SGHAT, CDR2 FQDESV (reference sequence). The CDR3 is 15 residues long. Here the CDR3 reads CASSLQLAETNEQFF. DNA for the CDR3: TGTGCCAGCAGCTTACAACTAGCGGAGACCAATGAGCAGTTCTTC.

V is TRBV7-2 and J is TRBJ2-2; D perhaps matches TRBD1 (6 bases). The length of the CDR3 is 14 residues. Per the germline V gene, CDR1 is SGHTA and CDR2 is FQGNSA. V dropped 6 bases and J dropped 5 bases, with 13 bases sitting between them. Here the CDR3 reads CASSSQRGTGELFF. Written as DNA, the CDR3 is TGTGCCAGCAGTTCACAGAGGGGGACCGGGGAGCTGTTTTTT.

The chain combines TRBV5-1 with TRBJ1-5; maybe TRBD1 (5 bases). The CDR3 totals 14 residues. Between the trimmed V and J ends, which lost 3 bases and 6 bases, there was a span of 13 bases. Per germline, CDR1 SGHRS and CDR2 YFSETQ. Written as DNA, the CDR3 is TGCGCCAGCAGCTCCGACGGGGGATCTCAGCCCCAGCATTTT. Translation gives CASSSDGGSQPQHF.

This clone showed up just a few times. The rearrangement joins TRBV2 to TRBJ1-2, with 10 bases fitting TRBD1. The V gene's germline CDR1 is SNHLY and CDR2 FYNNEI. This CDR3 is 15 amino acids long. The trim removed 7 bases at V and 4 bases at J, leaving 9 bases unmatched. CDR3 loop: CASTLEGQGTYGYTF. The CDR3 region has the DNA TGTGCCAGCACCTTAGAGGGACAGGGGACCTATGGCTACACCTTC.

The chain combines TRBV7-2 with TRBJ2-7; 10 nucleotides agree with TRBD2. The CDR3 has 15 amino acids. The germline V gene has CDR1 SGHTA and CDR2 FQGNSA. V shed 3 bases and J 3 bases; nucleotides not matched to a gene: 5. This CDR3 reads CASSFSGGPYYEQYF. In DNA, the CDR3 is TGTGCCAGCAGCTTTAGCGGGGGGCCATACTACGAGCAGTACTTC.

V gene TRBV19 combines with J gene TRBJ1-1; D might be TRBD1 (6 bases). CDR1 and CDR2 from the germline V gene are LNHDA and SQIVND (reference sequence). The CDR3 loop spans 14 amino acids. The V and J ends lost 1 base and 0 bases respectively, with 6 bases between them. CDR3 bases: TGTGCCAGTAGTATAGGGGGGCTGAACACTGAAGCTTTCTTT. Translating gives CASSIGGLNTEAFF.

This clone was seen once. The CDR3 loop is CASSSSGGHNEQFF. The CDR3 DNA is TGTGCCAGCAGCTCCTCGGGGGGGCACAATGAGCAGTTCTTC. The rearrangement uses TRBV11-3 and TRBJ2-1; the match to TRBD2 covers 8 bases. CDR3 length equals 14 residues. J was trimmed by 5 bases and V by 4 bases; bases with no gene match: 4. Germline loops: CDR1 SGHNT, CDR2 YENEEA.

This clone was seen just once. The rearrangement links TRBV5-4 to TRBJ1-3; TRBD1 is a possible D gene (6 bases). Per the germline V gene, CDR1 is SGHNT and CDR2 is YYREEE (reference sequence). The CDR3 is 15 residues long. V was cut by 4 bases and J by 8 bases, with 19 bases left in between. In DNA, the CDR3 is TGTGCCAGCAGCCCGCCGGGGGGGCGCAGGGACACCATATATTTT. This codes for CASSPPGGRRDTIYF. Variable domain in full (rest from reference TRBV5-4 and TRBJ1-3): ETGVTQSPTHLIKTRGQQVTLRCSSQSGHNTVSWYQQALGQGPQFIFQYYREEENGRGNFPPRFSGLQFPNYSSELNVNALELDDSALYLCASSPPGGRRDTIYFGEGSWLTVV.

V is TRBV2 and J is TRBJ2-7, with a tentative D call TRBD2 (6 bases). The CDR3 runs 13 residues. Trimming removed 5 bases from V and 9 bases from J, with 17 bases in between. Germline V gives CDR1 SNHLY, CDR2 FYNNEI. The DNA of the CDR3 is TGTGCCAGCAGTCCAATAGGAGGGGCGCGGCAGTACTTC. Translated, it gives CASSPIGGARQYF.

There are a few counts of this clone. The V and J genes are TRBV7-9 and TRBJ1-5; D possibly corresponds to TRBD1 (6 bases). V lost 3 bases, J lost 9 bases, and 12 bases lay in between. This CDR3 comprises 13 residues. Germline V gives CDR1 SEHNR, CDR2 FQNEAQ (reference sequence). CDR3 nucleotide sequence: TGTGCCAGCAGCTTCACAGGGTTCGCGCCCCAGCATTTT. This codes for CASSFTGFAPQHF.

V gene TRBV6-5 combines with J gene TRBJ1-1; no reliable D call. Deletions cut 2 bases from V and 4 bases from J, with 17 bases between. The germline V gene has CDR1 MNHEY and CDR2 SVGAGI. The CDR3 runs 16 residues. Here the CDR3 reads CASSYGGKNPPTEAFF. The CDR3 DNA sequence: TGTGCCAGCAGTTACGGTGGGAAAAACCCCCCCACTGAAGCTTTCTTT.